Following are 3 T cell receptor beta chains from one sample sequenced in a study of identical twins. TCRdb processed the 5' RACE reads anew with MiXCR; each CDR3 protein has one entry. Found here are 1.5 million to 2 million distinct CDR3 sequences, around 33% of them singletons; the top ten hold around 0.3%. The sample consisted of cord blood. These receptors all stem from a newborn girl in good health.

The chain employs TRBV6-2 or TRBV6-3 and TRBJ1-5, with D possibly matching TRBD1 (6 bases). CDR3 length: 13 residues. V lost 6 bases to trimming and J lost 5 bases, with 11 bases between them. Germline-derived CDR1 and CDR2 are MNHEY and SVGEGT. CDR3 sequence: CASRTGLDQPQHF. In DNA form, the CDR3 reads TGTGCCAGCAGGACAGGTTTAGATCAGCCCCAGCATTTT.

The chain has TRBV5-1 and TRBJ1-2; no clear D gene. Trimming removed 3 bases from V and 4 bases from J, with 13 bases in between. Germline V gene data show CDR1 as SGHRS and CDR2 as YFSETQ. CDR3 size: 14 residues. CDR3 sequence: CASSSPDIPYGYTF. Here the CDR3 DNA reads TGCGCCAGCAGCTCACCCGACATCCCCTATGGCTACACCTTC.

The chain recombines TRBV12-3 or TRBV12-4 with TRBJ2-3; possibly TRBD2 for D (7 bases). The CDR3 is made up of 17 amino acids. Trimming removed 6 bases at V and 1 base at J, with 20 bases between. The CDR3 region is CASSRGASTGRTDTQYF. CDR3 nucleotide sequence: TGTGCCAGCAGCCGGGGGGCTTCGACGGGACGCACAGATACGCAGTATTTT.